The rows below give T cell receptor beta chains drawn from one sample of a study of shared clonotypes between healthy human individuals. Clones were read by immunoSEQ multiplex PCR, and TCRdb kept only the in-frame ones, dropping some. The repertoire holds roughly 2 million clones, 85% to 95% seen once, with 0.9% to 1.3% in the top ten. The sample taken for sequencing was naive CD8+ T cells sorted from blood. Receptor source: a man between 18 and 35 years old in good health. CDR3s include the opening cysteine and the closing phenylalanine or tryptophan. A D gene is named only where the DNA matches it firmly. The size of a clone is reported for some rows only, either as once, few or many, or as a class for expanded clones.

abundance: NA; j_gene: TRBJ2-7; v_gene: TRBV5-1; d_gene: TRBD1; len: 15; CDR3aa: CASSPTGTGDYEQYF; CDR3nt: TGCGCCAGCAGCCCGACCGGGACAGGGGACTACGAGCAGTACTTC
abundance: NA; j_gene: TRBJ1-6; v_gene: TRBV30; d_gene: NA; len: 18; CDR3aa: CAWSDTSRVTSYNSPLHF; CDR3nt: TGTGCCTGGAGTGATACCTCCAGGGTTACGTCCTATAATTCACCCCTCCACTTT
abundance: NA; j_gene: TRBJ2-1; v_gene: TRBV5-1; d_gene: TRBD2; len: 15; CDR3aa: CASSSGLAGANEQFF; CDR3nt: TGCGCCAGCAGCTCGGGACTAGCGGGTGCTAATGAGCAGTTCTTC
abundance: NA; j_gene: TRBJ2-3; v_gene: TRBV29-1; d_gene: NA; len: 13; CDR3aa: CSAAGTLTDTQYF; CDR3nt: TGCAGCGCCGCCGGGACTCTCACAGATACGCAGTATTTT
abundance: NA; j_gene: TRBJ1-4; v_gene: TRBV5-1; d_gene: NA; len: 14; CDR3aa: CASSLRSLNEKLFF; CDR3nt: TGCGCCAGTTCTCTGCGGTCCCTTAATGAAAAACTGTTTTTT
abundance: NA; j_gene: TRBJ2-7; v_gene: TRBV5-4; d_gene: NA; len: 13; CDR3aa: CASSFSASYEQYF; CDR3nt: TGTGCCAGCAGCTTCTCAGCGTCCTACGAGCAGTACTTC
abundance: NA; j_gene: TRBJ2-7; v_gene: TRBV18; d_gene: NA; len: 15; CDR3aa: CASSPPRGGTYEQYF; CDR3nt: TGTGCCAGCTCACCACCCAGGGGGGGCACCTACGAGCAGTACTTC
abundance: NA; j_gene: TRBJ2-1; v_gene: TRBV4-1; d_gene: NA; len: 13; CDR3aa: CASSQFSSNEQFF; CDR3nt: TGCGCCAGCAGCCAATTTAGCAGCAATGAGCAGTTCTTC
abundance: NA; j_gene: TRBJ2-1; v_gene: TRBV7-9; d_gene: TRBD2; len: 13; CDR3aa: CASSPELAGEQFF; CDR3nt: TGTGCCAGCAGCCCGGAGTTAGCGGGTGAGCAGTTCTTC
abundance: NA; j_gene: TRBJ2-7; v_gene: TRBV5-1; d_gene: TRBD2; len: 16; CDR3aa: CASSSLAGGLPYEQYF; CDR3nt: TGCGCCAGCAGCTCGCTAGCGGGAGGGCTCCCCTACGAGCAGTACTTC
abundance: NA; j_gene: TRBJ2-2; v_gene: TRBV11-3; d_gene: TRBD1; len: 16; CDR3aa: CASSRWTGPNTGELFF; CDR3nt: TGTGCCAGCAGCAGATGGACAGGACCGAACACCGGGGAGCTGTTTTTT
abundance: once; j_gene: TRBJ2-5; v_gene: TRBV15; d_gene: TRBD2; len: 15; CDR3aa: CATSGRLAGAETQYF; CDR3nt: TGTGCCACCAGCGGAAGACTAGCGGGAGCAGAGACCCAGTACTTC
abundance: once; j_gene: TRBJ1-2; v_gene: TRBV7-2; d_gene: TRBD1; len: 14; CDR3aa: CASSYGHLQGPYTF; CDR3nt: TGTGCCAGCAGCTACGGGCATTTACAGGGGCCCTACACCTTC
abundance: NA; j_gene: TRBJ2-7; v_gene: TRBV14; d_gene: TRBD1; len: 15; CDR3aa: CASSQMWTGGYEQYF; CDR3nt: TGTGCCAGCAGCCAGATGTGGACAGGAGGCTACGAGCAGTACTTC
abundance: NA; j_gene: TRBJ1-6; v_gene: TRBV5-4; d_gene: TRBD1; len: 14; CDR3aa: CASRYSGGNSPLHF; CDR3nt: TGTGCCAGCAGATACTCAGGGGGGAATTCACCCCTCCACTTT
abundance: NA; j_gene: TRBJ2-7; v_gene: TRBV7-6; d_gene: TRBD2; len: 17; CDR3aa: CASSLERGGVGSYEQYF; CDR3nt: TGTGCCAGCAGCTTAGAGCGGGGCGGGGTAGGTTCCTACGAGCAGTACTTC
abundance: NA; j_gene: TRBJ1-2; v_gene: TRBV21-1; d_gene: NA; len: 15; CDR3aa: CASSKVARASYGYTF; CDR3nt: TGTGCCAGCAGCAAAGTTGCCAGGGCTTCCTATGGCTACACCTTC
abundance: NA; j_gene: TRBJ1-2; v_gene: TRBV6-1; d_gene: TRBD1; len: 15; CDR3aa: CASSEELTGGYGYTF; CDR3nt: TGTGCCAGCAGTGAAGAGTTGACAGGGGGGTATGGCTACACCTTC
abundance: NA; j_gene: TRBJ2-1; v_gene: TRBV19; d_gene: NA; len: 16; CDR3aa: CASTPLGGNSYNEQFF; CDR3nt: TGTGCCAGTACCCCATTAGGAGGGAACTCCTACAATGAGCAGTTCTTC
abundance: NA; j_gene: TRBJ1-2; v_gene: TRBV10-3; d_gene: NA; len: 17; CDR3aa: CAISSTGTSQGLYGYTF; CDR3nt: TGTGCCATCAGTTCCACCGGGACTTCCCAAGGGCTTTATGGCTACACCTTC
abundance: NA; j_gene: TRBJ1-3; v_gene: TRBV13; d_gene: NA; len: 13; CDR3aa: CASSSSSGNTIYF; CDR3nt: TGTGCCAGCAGCTCAAGCTCTGGAAACACCATATATTTT
abundance: once; j_gene: TRBJ2-1; v_gene: TRBV29-1; d_gene: TRBD2; len: 16; CDR3aa: CSVDDQREGIGNEQFF; CDR3nt: TGCAGCGTTGATGACCAGCGGGAGGGAATAGGGAATGAGCAGTTCTTC
abundance: NA; j_gene: TRBJ2-2; v_gene: TRBV7-2; d_gene: NA; len: 16; CDR3aa: CASSLGYREGTGELFF; CDR3nt: TGTGCCAGCAGCTTAGGGTATCGGGAAGGCACCGGGGAGCTGTTTTTT
abundance: once; j_gene: TRBJ2-7; v_gene: TRBV13; d_gene: NA; len: 15; CDR3aa: CASSPGTPGIYEQYF; CDR3nt: TGTGCCAGCAGCCCCGGGACACCCGGTATCTACGAGCAGTACTTC
abundance: NA; j_gene: TRBJ2-7; v_gene: TRBV27; d_gene: TRBD2; len: 15; CDR3aa: CASSFGLAGAYEQYF; CDR3nt: TGTGCCAGCAGTTTTGGGCTAGCGGGAGCCTACGAGCAGTACTTC
abundance: few; j_gene: TRBJ2-7; v_gene: TRBV11-1; d_gene: TRBD1; len: 17; CDR3aa: CASSLKNPGQERNEQYF; CDR3nt: TGTGCCAGCAGCTTGAAAAACCCGGGACAGGAGAGGAACGAGCAGTACTTC
abundance: NA; j_gene: TRBJ1-5; v_gene: TRBV12-5; d_gene: NA; len: 14; CDR3aa: CASGLDGTGQPQHF; CDR3nt: TGTGCTAGTGGCCTCGACGGGACGGGGCAGCCCCAGCATTTT
abundance: NA; j_gene: TRBJ1-1; v_gene: TRBV30; d_gene: NA; len: 13; CDR3aa: CAWSVDSGSQAFF; CDR3nt: TGTGCCTGGAGTGTTGATTCGGGTTCTCAAGCTTTCTTT
abundance: NA; j_gene: TRBJ2-1; v_gene: TRBV27; d_gene: NA; len: 12; CDR3aa: CASTTFPNEQFF; CDR3nt: TGTGCCAGCACGACATTCCCCAATGAGCAGTTCTTC
abundance: NA; j_gene: TRBJ1-1; v_gene: TRBV28; d_gene: NA; len: 14; CDR3aa: CASSLQGWVTEAFF; CDR3nt: TGTGCCAGCAGTTTACAGGGGTGGGTCACTGAAGCTTTCTTT
abundance: NA; j_gene: TRBJ2-7; v_gene: TRBV27; d_gene: NA; len: 14; CDR3aa: CASSEQGGDYEQYF; CDR3nt: TGTGCCAGCAGTGAACAGGGGGGGGACTACGAGCAGTACTTC